This T cell receptor (beta chain) was captured in a study of blood T cells in healthy people across ages. Whole-study context: Per two T cells, template switching captured roughly one barcoded beta molecule.

Germline CDR1 and CDR2: MNHEY and SMNVEV (reference sequence). This CDR3 is 13 amino acids long. This clonotype was observed a few times. Its antigen is undetermined. Findings of the study overall: In older individuals, TCR beta diversity per million T cells was lower, falling roughly linearly with age. Correlation between TCR beta diversity and naive T cell percentage was strong.

PCR was performed a second time for about 6 to 12 cycles using a sample-barcoded 5' primer and a J-beta primer mix. TCRdb called the 5' RACE reads again in MiXCR, with one record for every CDR3 protein. The data contain approximately 1.5 million distinct CDR3 sequences, under 55% of them singletons. This clonotype was sampled from a woman aged 18 to 35 in good health. Sequencing was carried out using blood. This chain links TRBV27 with TRBJ2-4, with no clear D. The J call could be wrong; TRBJ2-7 is a better fit for the DNA end. The CDR3 region is CASSSGRNYEQYF. DNA for the CDR3: TGTGCCAGCAGTTCTGGGCGGAACTACGAGCAGTACTTC.